The present T cell receptor beta chain was sequenced within a study of OX40 agonist ivuxolimab in advanced cancers. Only in-frame clones appear in the TCRdb table, and some are missing; sequencing was by immunoSEQ multiplex PCR. The sample records 90,000 to 100,000 clones, 70% to 90% being singletons. The germline V and J ends were trimmed by 0 bases and 3 bases, with 11 bases remaining between them. Germline values: CDR1 SNHLY, CDR2 FYNNEI. The CDR3 length is 15 residues. The sequenced sample was CD4+ or CD8+ T cells sorted from blood, obtained in a trial of the OX40 agonist ivuxolimab. V usage is TRBV2 and J usage is TRBJ1-1; D is ambiguous. The origin of this receptor is an adult with an advanced solid tumor such as melanoma, head and neck, liver or kidney cancer. The CDR3 protein is CASSEAVVGYTEAFF. CDR3 coding DNA: TGTGCCAGCAGTGAAGCGGTAGTAGGGTACACTGAAGCTTTCTTT.